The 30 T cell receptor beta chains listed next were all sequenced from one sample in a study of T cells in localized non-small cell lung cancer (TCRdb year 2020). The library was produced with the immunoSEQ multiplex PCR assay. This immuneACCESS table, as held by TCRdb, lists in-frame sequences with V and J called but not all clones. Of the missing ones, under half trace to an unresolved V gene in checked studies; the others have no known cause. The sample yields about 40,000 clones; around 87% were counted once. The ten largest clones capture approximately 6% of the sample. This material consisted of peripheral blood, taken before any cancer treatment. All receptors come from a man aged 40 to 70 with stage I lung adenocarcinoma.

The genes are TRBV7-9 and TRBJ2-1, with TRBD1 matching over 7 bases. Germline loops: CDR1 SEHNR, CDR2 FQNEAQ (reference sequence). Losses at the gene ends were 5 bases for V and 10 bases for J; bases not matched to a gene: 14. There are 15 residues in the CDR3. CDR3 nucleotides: TGTGCCAGCAGCACCACCGGGACAGCCTTTAAGGAGCAGTTCTTC. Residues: CASSTTGTAFKEQFF. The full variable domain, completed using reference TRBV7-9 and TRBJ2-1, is DTGVSQNPRHKITKRGQNVTFRCDPISEHNRLYWYRQTLGQGPEFLTYFQNEAQLEKSRLLSDRFSAERPKGSFSTLEIQRTEQGDSAMYLCASSTTGTAFKEQFFGPGTRLTVL.

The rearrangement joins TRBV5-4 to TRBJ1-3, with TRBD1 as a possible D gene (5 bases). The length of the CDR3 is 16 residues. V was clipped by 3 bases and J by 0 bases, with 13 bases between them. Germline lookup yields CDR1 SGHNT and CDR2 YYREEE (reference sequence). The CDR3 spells CASSSQGPTSGNTIYF. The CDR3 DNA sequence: TGTGCCAGCAGCTCGCAGGGACCGACCTCTGGAAACACCATATATTTT.

The CDR3 sequence is CAISESKSSYEQYF. The CDR3 DNA is TGTGCCATCAGTGAGTCGAAGTCCTCCTACGAGCAGTACTTC. The chain combines TRBV10-3 with TRBJ2-7; D not resolved. This CDR3 comprises 14 residues. Trimming left V 0 bases short and J 0 bases short, with 6 bases between. Germline CDR1 is ENHRY and CDR2 is SYGVKD.

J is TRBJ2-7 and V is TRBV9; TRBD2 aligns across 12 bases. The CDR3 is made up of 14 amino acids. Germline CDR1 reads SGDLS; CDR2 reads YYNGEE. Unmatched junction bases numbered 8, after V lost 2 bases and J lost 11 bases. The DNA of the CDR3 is TGTGCCAGCAGCGTTGGGACTAGCGGGCCGCGCAAGTACTTC. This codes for CASSVGTSGPRKYF.

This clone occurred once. This CDR3 reads CASSLSSGRRDTQYF. CDR3 DNA sequence: TGTGCCAGCAGCTTATCCAGCGGGAGAAGGGATACGCAGTATTTT. The V and J genes are TRBV7-2 and TRBJ2-3; the match to TRBD2 covers 8 bases. J lost 6 bases, V lost 2 bases, and 7 bases had no gene match. This CDR3 spans 15 amino acids. Germline CDR1 reads SGHTA; CDR2 reads FQGNSA.

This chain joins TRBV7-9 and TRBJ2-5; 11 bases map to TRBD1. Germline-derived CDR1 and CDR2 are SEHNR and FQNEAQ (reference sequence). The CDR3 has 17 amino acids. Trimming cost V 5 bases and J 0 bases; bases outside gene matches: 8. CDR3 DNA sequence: TGTGCCAGCAGCCCTGGGACAGGGGGGCCTAACCAAGAGACCCAGTACTTC. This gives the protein CASSPGTGGPNQETQYF.

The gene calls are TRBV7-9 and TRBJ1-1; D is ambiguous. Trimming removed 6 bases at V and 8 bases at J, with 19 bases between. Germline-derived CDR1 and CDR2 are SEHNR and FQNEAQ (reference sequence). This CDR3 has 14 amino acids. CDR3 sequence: CASRRLGSAREAFF. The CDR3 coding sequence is TGTGCCAGCAGGCGTTTGGGATCCGCCCGGGAAGCTTTCTTT.

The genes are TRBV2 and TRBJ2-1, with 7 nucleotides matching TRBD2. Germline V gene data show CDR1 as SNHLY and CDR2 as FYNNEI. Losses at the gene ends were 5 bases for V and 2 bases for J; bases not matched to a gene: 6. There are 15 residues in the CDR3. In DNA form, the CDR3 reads TGTGCCAGCAGTCCCGAAGCGGGAACCTACAATGAGCAGTTCTTC. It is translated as CASSPEAGTYNEQFF.

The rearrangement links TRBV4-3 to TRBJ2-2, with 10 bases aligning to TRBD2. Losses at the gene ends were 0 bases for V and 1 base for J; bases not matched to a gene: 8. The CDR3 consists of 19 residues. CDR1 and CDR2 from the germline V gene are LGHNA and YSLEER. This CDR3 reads CASSQEVGGLAENTGELFF. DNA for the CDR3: TGCGCCAGCAGCCAAGAGGTGGGAGGACTAGCGGAGAACACCGGGGAGCTGTTTTTT.

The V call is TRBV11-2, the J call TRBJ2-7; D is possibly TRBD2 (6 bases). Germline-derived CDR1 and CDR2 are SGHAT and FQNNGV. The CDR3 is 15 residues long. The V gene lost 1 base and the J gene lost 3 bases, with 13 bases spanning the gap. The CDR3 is CASSLVGSGGYEQYF. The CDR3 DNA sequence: TGTGCCAGCAGCTTAGTGGGTAGCGGAGGCTACGAGCAGTACTTC. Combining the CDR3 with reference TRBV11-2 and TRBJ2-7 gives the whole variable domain EAGVAQSPRYKIIEKRQSVAFWCNPISGHATLYWYQQILGQGPKLLIQFQNNGVVDDSQLPKDRFSAERLKGVDSTLKIQPAKLEDSAVYLCASSLVGSGGYEQYFGPGTRLTVT.

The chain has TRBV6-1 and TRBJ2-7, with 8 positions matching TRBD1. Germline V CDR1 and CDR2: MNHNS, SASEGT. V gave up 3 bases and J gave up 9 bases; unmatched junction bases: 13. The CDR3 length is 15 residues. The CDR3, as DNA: TGTGCCAGCAGTGACCGGGACAGGTACCTACGAGGGCAGTACTTC. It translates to CASSDRDRYLRGQYF.

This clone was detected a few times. CDR3 in amino acids: CASSLAGPSNTGELFF. The CDR3 DNA reads TGCGCCAGCAGCCTTGCCGGTCCCTCGAACACCGGGGAGCTGTTTTTT. The rearrangement links TRBV5-1 to TRBJ2-2; D gene uncertain. Trimming cost V 4 bases and J 0 bases, with 13 bases left between them. Per the germline V gene, CDR1 is SGHRS and CDR2 is YFSETQ. The CDR3 contains 16 residues.

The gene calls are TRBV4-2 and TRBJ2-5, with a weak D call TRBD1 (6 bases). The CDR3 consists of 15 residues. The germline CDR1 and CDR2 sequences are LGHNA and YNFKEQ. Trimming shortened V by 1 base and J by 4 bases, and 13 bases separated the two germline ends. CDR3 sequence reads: CASSQGQALTETQYF. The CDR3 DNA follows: TGTGCCAGCAGCCAAGGACAGGCCCTCACAGAGACCCAGTACTTC.

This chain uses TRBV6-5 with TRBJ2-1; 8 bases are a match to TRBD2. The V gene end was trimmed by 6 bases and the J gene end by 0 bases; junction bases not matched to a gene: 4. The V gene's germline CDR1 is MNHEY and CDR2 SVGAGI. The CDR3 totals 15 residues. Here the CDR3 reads CASRGLDGSYNEQFF. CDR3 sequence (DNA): TGTGCCAGCAGGGGACTAGACGGCTCCTACAATGAGCAGTTCTTC.

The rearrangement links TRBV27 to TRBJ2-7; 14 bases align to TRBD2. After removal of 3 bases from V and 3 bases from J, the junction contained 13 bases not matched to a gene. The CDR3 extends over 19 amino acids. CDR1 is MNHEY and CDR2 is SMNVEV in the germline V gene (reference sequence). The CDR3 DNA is TGTGCCAGCAGTTTCCTCCCGGGACTAGCGGGGGAAACCTACTACGAGCAGTACTTC. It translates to CASSFLPGLAGETYYEQYF.

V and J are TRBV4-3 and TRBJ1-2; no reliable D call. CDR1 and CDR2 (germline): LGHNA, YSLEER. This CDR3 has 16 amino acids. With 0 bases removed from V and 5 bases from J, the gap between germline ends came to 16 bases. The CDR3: CASSQDTRPAGYGYTF. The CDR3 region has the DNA TGCGCCAGCAGCCAAGATACCCGGCCGGCGGGGTATGGCTACACCTTC.

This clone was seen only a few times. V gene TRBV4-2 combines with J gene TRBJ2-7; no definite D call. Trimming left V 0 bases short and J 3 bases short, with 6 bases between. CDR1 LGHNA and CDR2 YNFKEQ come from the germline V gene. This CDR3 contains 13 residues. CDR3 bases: TGTGCCAGCAGCCAAGAGAAGCGCTACGAGCAGTACTTC. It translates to CASSQEKRYEQYF.

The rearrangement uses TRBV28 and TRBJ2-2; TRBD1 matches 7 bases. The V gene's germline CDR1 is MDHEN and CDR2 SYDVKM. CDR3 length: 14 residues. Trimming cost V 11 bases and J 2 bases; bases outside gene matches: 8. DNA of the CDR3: TGTGCCGGCTCCAGGGGGATAAACACCGGGGAGCTGTTTTTT. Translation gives CAGSRGINTGELFF.

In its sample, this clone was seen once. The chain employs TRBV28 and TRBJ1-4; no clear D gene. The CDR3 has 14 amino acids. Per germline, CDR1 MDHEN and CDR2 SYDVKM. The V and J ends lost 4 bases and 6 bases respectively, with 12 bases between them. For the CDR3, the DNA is TGTGCCAGCAGTTCCCCCACGACGGATGAAAAACTGTTTTTT. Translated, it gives CASSSPTTDEKLFF.

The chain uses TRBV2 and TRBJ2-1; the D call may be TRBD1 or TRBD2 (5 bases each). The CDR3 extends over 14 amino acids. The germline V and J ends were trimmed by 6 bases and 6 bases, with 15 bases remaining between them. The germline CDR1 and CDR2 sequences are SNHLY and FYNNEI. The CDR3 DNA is TGTGCCAGCAGGGCCCGGGACCACTCCAATGAGCAGTTCTTC. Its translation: CASRARDHSNEQFF.

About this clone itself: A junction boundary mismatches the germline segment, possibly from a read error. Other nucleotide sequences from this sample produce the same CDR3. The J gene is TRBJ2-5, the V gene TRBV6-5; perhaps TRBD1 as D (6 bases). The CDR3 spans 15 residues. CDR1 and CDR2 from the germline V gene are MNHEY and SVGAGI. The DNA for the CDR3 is TGTGCTAGCAGCTCCGGGACATCGTACCAAGAGACCCAGTACTTC. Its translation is CASSSGTSYQETQYF.

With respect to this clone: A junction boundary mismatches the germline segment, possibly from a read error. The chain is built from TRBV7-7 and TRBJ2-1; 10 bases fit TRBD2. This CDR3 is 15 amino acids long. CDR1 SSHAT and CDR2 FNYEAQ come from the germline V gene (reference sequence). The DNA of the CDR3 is TGTGCTAGCAGTCGGGGACTAGCGTTTATCAATGAGCAGTTCTTC. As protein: CASSRGLAFINEQFF.

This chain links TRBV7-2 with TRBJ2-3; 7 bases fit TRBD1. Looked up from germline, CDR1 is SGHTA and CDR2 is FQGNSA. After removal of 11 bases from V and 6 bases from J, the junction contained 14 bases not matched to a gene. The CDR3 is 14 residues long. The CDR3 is CASQRGLTGDTQYF. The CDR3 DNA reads TGTGCCTCCCAAAGGGGGCTAACGGGGGATACGCAGTATTTT.

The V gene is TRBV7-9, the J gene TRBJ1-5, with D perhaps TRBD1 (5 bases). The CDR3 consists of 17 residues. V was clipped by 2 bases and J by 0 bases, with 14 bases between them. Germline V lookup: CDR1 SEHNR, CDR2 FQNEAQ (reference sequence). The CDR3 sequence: CASSLNGHDNSNQPQHF. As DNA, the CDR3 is TGTGCCAGCAGCTTAAACGGACACGATAATAGCAATCAGCCCCAGCATTTT.

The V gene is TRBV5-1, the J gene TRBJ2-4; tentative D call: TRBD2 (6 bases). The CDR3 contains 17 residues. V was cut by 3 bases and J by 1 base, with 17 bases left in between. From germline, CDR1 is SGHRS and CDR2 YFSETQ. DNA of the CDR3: TGCGCCAGCAGCTCGGGACTCCCTTCCGGGGCCAAAAACATTCAGTACTTC. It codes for CASSSGLPSGAKNIQYF.

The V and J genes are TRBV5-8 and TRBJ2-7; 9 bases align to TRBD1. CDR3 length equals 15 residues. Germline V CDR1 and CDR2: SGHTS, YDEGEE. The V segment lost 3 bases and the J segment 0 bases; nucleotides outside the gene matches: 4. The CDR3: CASSSGTGFSYEQYF. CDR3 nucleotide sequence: TGTGCCAGCAGCTCCGGGACAGGGTTCTCCTACGAGCAGTACTTC.

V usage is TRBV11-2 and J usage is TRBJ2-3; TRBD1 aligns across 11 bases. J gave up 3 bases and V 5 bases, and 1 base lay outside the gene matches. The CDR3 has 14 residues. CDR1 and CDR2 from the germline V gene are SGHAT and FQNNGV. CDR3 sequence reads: CASSRDRGTDTQYF. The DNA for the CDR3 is TGTGCCAGCAGCCGGGACAGGGGGACAGATACGCAGTATTTT.

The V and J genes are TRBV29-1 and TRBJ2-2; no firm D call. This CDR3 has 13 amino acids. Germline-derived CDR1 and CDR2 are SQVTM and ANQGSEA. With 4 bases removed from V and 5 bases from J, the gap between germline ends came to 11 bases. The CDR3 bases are TGCAGCGTTGTAGGGCTCGGGACCGGGGAGCTGTTTTTT. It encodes CSVVGLGTGELFF.

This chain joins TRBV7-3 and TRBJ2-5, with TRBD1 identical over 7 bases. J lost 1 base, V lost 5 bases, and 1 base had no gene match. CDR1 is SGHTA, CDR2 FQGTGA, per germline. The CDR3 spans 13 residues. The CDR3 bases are TGTGCCAGCAGCCGGGACAGCCAAGAGACCCAGTACTTC. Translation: CASSRDSQETQYF.

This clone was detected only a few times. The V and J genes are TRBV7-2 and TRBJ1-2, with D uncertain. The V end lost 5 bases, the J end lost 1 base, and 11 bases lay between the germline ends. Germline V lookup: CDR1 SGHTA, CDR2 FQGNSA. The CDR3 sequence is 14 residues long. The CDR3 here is CASSLTGFNYGYTF. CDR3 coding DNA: TGTGCCAGCAGCCTAACGGGGTTTAACTATGGCTACACCTTC. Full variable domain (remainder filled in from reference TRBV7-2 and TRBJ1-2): GAGVSQSPSNKVTEKGKDVELRCDPISGHTALYWYRQSLGQGLEFLIYFQGNSAPDKSGLPSDRFSAERTGGSVSTLTIQRTQQEDSAVYLCASSLTGFNYGYTFGSGTRLTVV.